Listed here are 16 T cell receptor beta chains from one sample, sequenced in a study of human T cells and chemical hapten exposure. Time point: patch test 2, 6 weeks after DPC sensitization. Stated treatment: therapeutic diphenylcyclopropenone sensitization with weekly scalp DPC. TCRdb analysed the RACE reads with MiXCR anew, one entry per CDR3 protein. The data hold about 140,000 distinct CDR3 sequences, with around 11% observed a single time. The sample here was whole blood, taken in connection with sensitization to the hapten diphenylcyclopropenone (DPC). These receptors were obtained from a woman aged 45-65 years with alopecia areata. Some clones in this sample may be carry-over from other donors' samples.

Many counts were recorded for this clonotype. The chain employs TRBV2 and TRBJ1-1; D is unresolved. CDR1 and CDR2 from the germline V gene are SNHLY and FYNNEI. The CDR3 loop spans 13 amino acids. Trimming stripped 6 bases from V and 1 base from J, with 9 bases between. The CDR3 sequence: CASSLHTNTEAFF. The CDR3 DNA reads TGTGCCAGCAGCCTCCACACGAACACTGAAGCTTTCTTT. Full variable domain (outside the CDR3, taken from reference TRBV2 and TRBJ1-1): EPEVTQTPSHQVTQMGQEVILRCVPISNHLYFYWYRQILGQKVEFLVSFYNNEISEKSEIFDDQFSVERPDGSNFTLKIRSTKLEDSAMYFCASSLHTNTEAFFGQGTRLTVV.

This clonotype was recorded many times. The J gene is TRBJ2-1, the V gene TRBV11-2; 13 bases are a match to TRBD2. Trimming removed 5 bases from V and 9 bases from J; junction bases left unmatched: 10. CDR1 is SGHAT and CDR2 is FQNNGV in the germline V gene. CDR3 size: 16 residues. CDR3 protein: CASSTRTSGRTAEQFF. The CDR3 DNA reads TGTGCCAGCAGCACCCGGACTAGCGGGAGAACCGCTGAGCAGTTCTTC.

There are a few counts of this clonotype. The chain carries TRBV27 and TRBJ2-2; D possibly corresponds to TRBD1 (5 bases). CDR1 and CDR2 from the germline V gene are MNHEY and SMNVEV (reference sequence). The CDR3 runs 16 residues. The V end was cut by 0 bases, the J end by 2 bases, with 10 bases between. For the CDR3, the DNA is TGTGCCAGCAGTTTATCAGGGGATGGTAACACCGGGGAGCTGTTTTTT. This codes for CASSLSGDGNTGELFF.

The chain carries TRBV30 and TRBJ1-1, with no clear D. Per the germline V gene, CDR1 is GTSNPN and CDR2 is SVGIG (reference sequence). CDR3 length: 13 residues. Trimming left V 4 bases short and J 7 bases short, with 16 bases between. The CDR3 here is CAWTRRPHLEAFF. The CDR3 DNA is TGTGCCTGGACCCGAAGACCACACCTTGAAGCTTTCTTT. The full variable domain, completed using reference TRBV30 and TRBJ1-1, is SQTIHQWPATLVQPVGSPLSLECTVEGTSNPNLYWYRQAAGRGLQLLFYSVGIGQISSEVPQNLSASRPQDRQFILSSKKLLLSDSGFYLCAWTRRPHLEAFFGQGTRLTVV.

The rearrangement uses TRBV30 and TRBJ1-4; D unclear. V gave up 3 bases and J gave up 4 bases, with 12 bases separating them. CDR3 length: 14 amino acids. CDR1 GTSNPN and CDR2 SVGIG come from the germline V gene (reference sequence). DNA for the CDR3: TGTGCCTGGAGGGGCTTTCGGGGTAATGAAAAACTGTTTTTT. Translating gives CAWRGFRGNEKLFF.

This clonotype was counted at least ten times. The genes are TRBV5-4 and TRBJ2-2; 9 bases line up with TRBD2. Germline CDR1 SGHNT, CDR2 YYREEE (reference sequence). V was clipped by 2 bases and J by 8 bases; unmatched bases: 10. The CDR3 loop spans 16 amino acids. CDR3 amino acids: CASSFRLAESVGELFF. In nucleotides, the CDR3 is TGTGCCAGCAGCTTCCGACTAGCGGAAAGCGTTGGGGAGCTGTTTTTT.

This clonotype has only a few counts. V usage is TRBV27 and J usage is TRBJ2-1, with 10 bases fitting TRBD2. This CDR3 has 15 residues. With V trimmed by 4 bases and J by 7 bases, 7 bases remained unmatched. CDR1 MNHEY and CDR2 SMNVEV come from the germline V gene (reference sequence). This CDR3 reads CASSSSGRAANEQFF. The CDR3 DNA sequence: TGTGCCAGCAGTTCCAGCGGGAGGGCCGCTAATGAGCAGTTCTTC.

This clonotype was counted at least ten times. The rearrangement links TRBV5-1 to TRBJ2-2; 9 positions agree with TRBD2. The J segment lost 0 bases and the V segment lost 4 bases, leaving 4 bases of the junction unmatched. This CDR3 spans 16 amino acids. Germline assignment: CDR1 SGHRS and CDR2 YFSETQ. CDR3 region: CASSLSGSPNTGELFF. DNA of the CDR3: TGCGCCAGCAGCCTTAGCGGGAGCCCGAACACCGGGGAGCTGTTTTTT.

This clonotype was observed at least ten times. This chain connects TRBV6-6 to TRBJ2-7; a possible D gene is TRBD2 (6 bases). Per the germline V gene, CDR1 is MNHNY and CDR2 is SVGAGI (reference sequence). Trimming took off 8 bases at V and 2 bases at J, with 13 bases between the two ends. The CDR3 runs 13 residues. The CDR3 protein is CASGGYTPYEQYF. The CDR3 DNA sequence: TGTGCCAGCGGGGGGTACACCCCCTACGAGCAGTACTTC.

The J gene is TRBJ2-5, the V gene TRBV5-3; D gene unclear. TRBV5-3 counts as an open reading frame of uncertain function. V lost 6 bases, J lost 1 base, and 19 bases lay in between. The CDR3 consists of 16 residues. CDR3 bases: TGTGCCAGAACCCCTCGTTACTTGGGAATCCAAGAGACCCAGTACTTC. Translated, it gives CARTPRYLGIQETQYF.

V usage is TRBV9 and J usage is TRBJ2-2; tentatively, D is TRBD2 (5 bases). In germline, CDR1 is SGDLS, CDR2 YYNGEE. V was trimmed by 3 bases and J by 2 bases, leaving 17 bases between them. The CDR3 is 17 amino acids. CDR3 DNA sequence: TGTGCCAGCAGCGCCCCAATACGGGGAACTAACACCGGGGAGCTGTTTTTT. Its protein product is CASSAPIRGTNTGELFF.

This rearrangement joins TRBV21-1 to TRBJ2-4; the table gives TRBD1 as D, unverified against the DNA. TRBV21-1 is a listed pseudogene. The CDR3 runs 16 residues. The CDR3 region is CASRNRGSIAKNIQYF. CDR3 DNA sequence: TGTGCCAGCAGGAACAGGGGGTCCATAGCCAAAAACATTCAGTACTTC.

The chain links TRBV7-2 to TRBJ2-3; D is tentatively TRBD1 or TRBD2 (5 bases each). Trimming stripped 4 bases from V and 10 bases from J, with 12 bases between. The length of the CDR3 is 12 residues. The germline V gene encodes CDR1 SGHTA and CDR2 FQGNSA. Here the CDR3 DNA reads TGTGCCAGCAGCTCGGGACCGCTGCCGCAGTATTTT. Residues: CASSSGPLPQYF.

V and J are TRBV20-1 and TRBJ2-1, with 9 bases identical to TRBD2. Germline trimming cut 2 bases from V and 6 bases from J; bases unmatched to any gene: 8. The CDR3 length is 15 residues. Germline lookup yields CDR1 DFQATT and CDR2 SNEGSKA (reference sequence). DNA for the CDR3: TGCAGTGCTAGACGCGGGCGGGAGGGGCGCAATGAGCAGTTCTTC. Amino acids: CSARRGREGRNEQFF.

This clonotype has more than one count but fewer than ten. V and J are TRBV29-1 and TRBJ2-1, with 11 bases fitting TRBD1. This CDR3 region has 13 residues. Germline V lookup: CDR1 SQVTM, CDR2 ANQGSEA. V gave up 7 bases and J gave up 7 bases; unmatched junction bases: 6. CDR3 nucleotides: TGCAGCGCCGGACAGGGGGCGCGGAATGAGCAGTTCTTC. Its translation is CSAGQGARNEQFF.

In regard to this clonotype: An end of the junction differs from the germline gene, which may be a read error. The chain uses TRBV14 and TRBJ2-3; 9 positions match TRBD1. Looked up from germline, CDR1 is SGHDN and CDR2 is FVKESK. There are 15 residues in the CDR3. CDR3 loop: CTSSPYRGRADTQYF. In DNA, the CDR3 is TGTACCAGCAGCCCGTACAGGGGGCGAGCAGATACGCAGTATTTT.